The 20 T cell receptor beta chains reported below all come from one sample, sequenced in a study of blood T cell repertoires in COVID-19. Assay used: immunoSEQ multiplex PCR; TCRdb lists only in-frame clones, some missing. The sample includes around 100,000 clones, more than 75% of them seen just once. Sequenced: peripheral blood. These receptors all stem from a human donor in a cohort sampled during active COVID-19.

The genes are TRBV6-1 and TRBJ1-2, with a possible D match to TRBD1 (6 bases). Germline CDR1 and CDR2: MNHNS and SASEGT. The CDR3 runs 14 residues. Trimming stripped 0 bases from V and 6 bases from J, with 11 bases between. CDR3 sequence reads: CASSEARGLDGYTF. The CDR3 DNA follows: TGTGCCAGCAGTGAAGCGCGGGGGCTGGATGGCTACACCTTC.

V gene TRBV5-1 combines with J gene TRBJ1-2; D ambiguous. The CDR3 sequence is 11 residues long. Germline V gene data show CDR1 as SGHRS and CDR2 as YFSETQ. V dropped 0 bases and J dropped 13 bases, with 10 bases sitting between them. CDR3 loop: CASSLEGESTF. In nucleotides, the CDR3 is TGCGCCAGCAGCTTGGAGGGAGAGAGCACCTTC.

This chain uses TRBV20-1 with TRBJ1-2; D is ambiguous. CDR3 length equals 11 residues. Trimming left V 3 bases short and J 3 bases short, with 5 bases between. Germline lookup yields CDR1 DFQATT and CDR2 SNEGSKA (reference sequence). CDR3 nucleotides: TGCAGTGCTAGGGCCGACTATGGCTACACCTTC. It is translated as CSARADYGYTF.

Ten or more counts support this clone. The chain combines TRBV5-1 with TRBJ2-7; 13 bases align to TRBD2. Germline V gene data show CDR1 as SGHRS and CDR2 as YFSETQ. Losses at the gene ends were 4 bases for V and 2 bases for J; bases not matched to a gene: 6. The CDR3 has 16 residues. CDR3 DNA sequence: TGCGCCAGCAGCGCCGGACTAGCGGGGGCCGCCTACGAGCAGTACTTC. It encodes CASSAGLAGAAYEQYF.

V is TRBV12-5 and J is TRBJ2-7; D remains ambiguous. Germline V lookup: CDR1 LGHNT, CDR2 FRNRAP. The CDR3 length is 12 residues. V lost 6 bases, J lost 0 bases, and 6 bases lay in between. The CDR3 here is CASGPYSYEQYF. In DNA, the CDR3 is TGTGCTAGTGGCCCCTACTCCTACGAGCAGTACTTC.

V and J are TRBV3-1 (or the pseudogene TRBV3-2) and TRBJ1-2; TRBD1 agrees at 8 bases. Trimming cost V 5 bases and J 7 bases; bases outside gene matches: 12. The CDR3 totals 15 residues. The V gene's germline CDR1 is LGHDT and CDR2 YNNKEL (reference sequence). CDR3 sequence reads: CASSFKGQGKGGYTF. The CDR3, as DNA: TGTGCCAGCAGCTTTAAAGGACAGGGCAAGGGTGGCTACACCTTC.

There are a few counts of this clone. The DNA of the CDR3 is TGTGCCATCAGGAGACAAACAATCGGCGAGCAGTACTTC. This translates into CAIRRQTIGEQYF. The chain couples TRBV10-3 to TRBJ2-7, with no clear D. Germline assignment: CDR1 ENHRY and CDR2 SYGVKD. V was shortened by 6 bases and J by 6 bases, with 15 bases between the two germline ends. This CDR3 comprises 13 residues.

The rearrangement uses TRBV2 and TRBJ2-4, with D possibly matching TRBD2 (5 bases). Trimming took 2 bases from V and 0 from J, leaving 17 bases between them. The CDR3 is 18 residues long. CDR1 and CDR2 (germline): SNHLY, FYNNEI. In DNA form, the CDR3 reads TGTGCCAGCAGTGAACTGTGGCCCCCCGGGGTAGCCAAAAACATTCAGTACTTC. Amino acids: CASSELWPPGVAKNIQYF.

CDR3 region: CASSGTAGGTEAFF. The CDR3 DNA reads TGTGCCAGCAGCGGGACTGCCGGGGGGACTGAAGCTTTCTTT. The chain is built from TRBV9 and TRBJ1-1; tentative D call: TRBD1 (5 bases). V was clipped by 3 bases and J by 5 bases, with 14 bases between them. Germline CDR1 SGDLS, CDR2 YYNGEE. CDR3 length: 14 amino acids.

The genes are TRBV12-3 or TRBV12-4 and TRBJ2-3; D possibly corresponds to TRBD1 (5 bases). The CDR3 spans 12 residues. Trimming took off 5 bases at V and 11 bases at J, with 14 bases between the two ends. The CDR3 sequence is CASSDDRPKQYF. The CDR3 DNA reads TGTGCCAGCAGTGATGACAGACCAAAGCAGTATTTT.

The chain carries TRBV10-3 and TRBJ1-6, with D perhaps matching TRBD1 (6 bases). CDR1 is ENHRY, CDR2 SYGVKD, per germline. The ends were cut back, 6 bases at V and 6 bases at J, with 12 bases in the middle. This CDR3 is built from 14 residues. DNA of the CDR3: TGTGCCATCAGGACGGACAGCCTTAATTCACCCCTCCACTTT. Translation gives CAIRTDSLNSPLHF.

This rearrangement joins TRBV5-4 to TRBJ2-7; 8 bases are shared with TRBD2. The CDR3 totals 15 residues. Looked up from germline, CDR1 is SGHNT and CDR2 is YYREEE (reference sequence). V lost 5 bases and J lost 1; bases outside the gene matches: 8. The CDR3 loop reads CASSPLGGRSYEQYF. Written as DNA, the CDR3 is TGTGCCAGCAGTCCCTTAGGCGGGAGGTCCTACGAGCAGTACTTC.

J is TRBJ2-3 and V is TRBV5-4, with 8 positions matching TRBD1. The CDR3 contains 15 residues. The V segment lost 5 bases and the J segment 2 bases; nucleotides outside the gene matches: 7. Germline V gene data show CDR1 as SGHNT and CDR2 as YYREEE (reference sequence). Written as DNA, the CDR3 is TGTGCCAGCAGTTCTGGACAGGGAAACACAGATACGCAGTATTTT. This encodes CASSSGQGNTDTQYF. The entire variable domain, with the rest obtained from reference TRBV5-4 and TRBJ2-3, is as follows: ETGVTQSPTHLIKTRGQQVTLRCSSQSGHNTVSWYQQALGQGPQFIFQYYREEENGRGNFPPRFSGLQFPNYSSELNVNALELDDSALYLCASSSGQGNTDTQYFGPGTRLTVL.

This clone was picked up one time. The CDR3 sequence is CASRPTGNEKLFF. The CDR3 DNA reads as TGTGCCAGCAGACCGACGGGTAATGAAAAACTGTTTTTT. The chain links TRBV2 to TRBJ1-4; no clear D gene. The V gene lost 6 bases and the J gene lost 4 bases, with 9 bases spanning the gap. Germline CDR1 is SNHLY and CDR2 is FYNNEI. The CDR3 is 13 residues long.

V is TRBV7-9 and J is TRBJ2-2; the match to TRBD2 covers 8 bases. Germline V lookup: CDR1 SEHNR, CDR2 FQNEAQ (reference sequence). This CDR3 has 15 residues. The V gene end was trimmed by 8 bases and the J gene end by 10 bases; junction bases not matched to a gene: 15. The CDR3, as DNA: TGTGCCAGCTCAGAAGCGGGGGCTCCAAGGGTGGAGCTGTTTTTT. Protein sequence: CASSEAGAPRVELFF.

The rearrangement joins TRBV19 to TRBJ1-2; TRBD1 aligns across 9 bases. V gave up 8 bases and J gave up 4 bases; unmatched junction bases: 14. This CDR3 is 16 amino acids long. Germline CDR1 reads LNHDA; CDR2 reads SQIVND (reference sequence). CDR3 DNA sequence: TGTGCCAGTCAACCGGGACAGGGACCACTTGGCTATGGCTACACCTTC. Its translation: CASQPGQGPLGYGYTF.

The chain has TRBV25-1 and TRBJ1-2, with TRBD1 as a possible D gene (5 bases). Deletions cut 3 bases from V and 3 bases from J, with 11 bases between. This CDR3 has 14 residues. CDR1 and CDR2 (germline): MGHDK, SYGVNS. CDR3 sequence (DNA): TGTGCCAGCAGTGAGATAGGGGTGGACTATGGCTACACCTTC. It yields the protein CASSEIGVDYGYTF.

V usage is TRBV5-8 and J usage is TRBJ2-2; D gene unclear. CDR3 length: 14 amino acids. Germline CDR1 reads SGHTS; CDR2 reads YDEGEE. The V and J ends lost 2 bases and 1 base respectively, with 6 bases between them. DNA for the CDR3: TGTGCCAGCAGCTTTCTTAGGAACACCGGGGAGCTGTTTTTT. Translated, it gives CASSFLRNTGELFF.

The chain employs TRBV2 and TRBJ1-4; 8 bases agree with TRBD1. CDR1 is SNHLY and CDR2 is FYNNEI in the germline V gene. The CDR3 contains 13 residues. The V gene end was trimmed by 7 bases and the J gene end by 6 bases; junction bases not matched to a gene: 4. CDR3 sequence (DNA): TGTGCCAGCACTTACAGGGGGGATGAAAAACTGTTTTTT. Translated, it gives CASTYRGDEKLFF.

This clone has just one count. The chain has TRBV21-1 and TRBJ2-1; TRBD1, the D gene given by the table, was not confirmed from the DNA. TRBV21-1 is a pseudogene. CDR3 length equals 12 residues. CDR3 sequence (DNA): TGTGCCAGCAGCAAAGCGGGGCGGGAGCAGTTCTTC. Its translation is CASSKAGREQFF.